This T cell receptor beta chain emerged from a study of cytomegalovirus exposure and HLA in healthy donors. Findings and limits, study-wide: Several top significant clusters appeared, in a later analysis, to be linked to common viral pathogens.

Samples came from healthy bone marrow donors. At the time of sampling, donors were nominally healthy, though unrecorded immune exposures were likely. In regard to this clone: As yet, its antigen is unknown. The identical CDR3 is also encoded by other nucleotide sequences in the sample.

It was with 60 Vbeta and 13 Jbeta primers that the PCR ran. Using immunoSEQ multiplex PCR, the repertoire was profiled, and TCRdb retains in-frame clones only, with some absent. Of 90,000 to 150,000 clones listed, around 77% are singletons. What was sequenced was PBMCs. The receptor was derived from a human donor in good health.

The CDR3 sequence is CASSETGGSNQPQHF. In DNA, the CDR3 is TGTGCCAGCAGTGAAACAGGGGGCAGCAATCAGCCCCAGCATTTT. This sequence joins TRBV6-1 and TRBJ1-5, with 9 bases fitting TRBD1. The CDR3 sequence is 15 residues long. Germline values: CDR1 MNHNS, CDR2 SASEGT. J gave up 1 base and V 2 bases, and 0 bases lay outside the gene matches.